This T cell receptor beta chain emerged from a study of cytomegalovirus exposure and HLA in healthy donors (dated by TCRdb to 2016 to 2017). Looking at the study overall: An earlier analysis of roughly 570 of the donors reported under 300 Gb of sequence data and 117 million unique TCR beta sequences obtained from about 179 million T cells. HLA typing covered class I and class II loci at four-digit resolution. To decide whether each TCR beta V gene segment behaved as functional or pseudogenic, an earlier analysis of nearly 600 of the donors relied on high-throughput TCR beta sequencing. The aim of the study was to test whether cataloging public T cell receptors could identify signatures of past pathogen exposure. The genetic ancestry cluster associated with self-reported Caucasian donors included roughly four fifths of the 300 to 450 genotyped donors. Using immunosequencing, the study profiled T cell repertoires from approximately 700 subjects and related those repertoires to cytomegalovirus serostatus. Typing coverage varied by locus: roughly 629-640 donors for A, B, C, DRB1 and DQB1; around 560 for DQA1; approximately 610 for DPA1; approximately 450 for DPB1. An early release covering roughly 640 HLA-typed donors comprised about 300 gigabases of sequencing data and tens of millions of unique TCR sequences. A later genetic analysis used genome-wide SNP genotypes for about 55% of the 666 donors, treating that subset as a discovery cohort. Because of strong linkage in the cohort, four to six DR-DQ haplotypes were treated as single units for association and clustering. Every repertoire in the discovery cohort had been generated on one and the same sequencing platform. Among around 400 genotyped donors of the cohort, an average of about 220,000 unique TCR beta nucleotide sequences was sequenced per donor, of which about 18% were non-productive. A later analysis re-analyzed previously published TCR beta repertoires from about 730 donors and added high-resolution HLA genotyping to study TCR occurrence patterns. To predict cytomegalovirus infection status, the study combined high-throughput TCR immunosequencing, statistical association of individual TCRs with disease status, and machine learning. Besides the first cohort of 500 to 700 subjects, a separate validation cohort made up of about 120 different subjects was used. Donor age, sex, ethnicity and CMV serostatus were compiled alongside the repertoire data. In the later analysis, no new phenotypic data were used to find candidate immune exposures; instead, reliance was placed on TCR beta sequences and their occurrence across donors.

The paper's findings and limits, for the study overall: Cytomegalovirus status was reported to be diagnosed by the classifier with high specificity and sensitivity in both the original and validation cohorts. In a later analysis, most CMV-associated TCR beta chains were found to appear HLA-restricted, with HLA associations seemingly driven largely by CMV exposure. Most TCR sequences were seen in very few donors, while some public TCRs were found in many individuals. An earlier analysis of around 500 of the donors showed that most TCR beta V segments appeared in productive rearrangements either about 90% or about 30% of the time, which broadly matched IMGT annotations. Because HLA typing was missing for some donors at each locus, association tests included only the typed subset. V-gene and J-gene trimming of TCR beta chains was associated with a missense DCLRE1C variant in a later genetic analysis, and the association was replicated in an independent cohort. Correlated functional status among segregating V segments might reflect linkage disequilibrium, but an unknown experimental factor could not be ruled out. A cluster of highly shared sequence variants was judged likely to be a technical artifact of the sequencing pipeline. A further reported finding was that TCR beta sequences accurately predicted the HLA-A and HLA-B alleles for most subjects in the first cohort. Compared with the roughly 600-donor mean, donors in an Asian-associated ancestry cluster had fewer N-insertions in productive TCRs, according to a later genetic analysis. Because the 87-base-pair reads could not distinguish some IMGT-functional V segments, including TRBV6-2 and TRBV6-3, those segments were excluded. Because counts were too low, under 20 rarely observed V segments, including chromosome 9 orphons, were left out of the earlier analysis of some 640 of the donors. A later analysis found that HLA-associated TCR beta chains were more clonally expanded and had lower generation probabilities than equally common non-associated chains. In vitro tests confirmed that a few of the cytomegalovirus-associated TCR beta chains recognize cytomegalovirus antigens. Strong co-occurrence of HLA alleles, especially DR and DQ, made assigning TCR associations to individual alleles difficult. CMV serostatus was the only immune exposure information available for the cohort. Roughly uniform sequencing depth across donors was assumed in presence/absence analyses, although this assumption may not hold. A later analysis found that TCR association rates varied across HLA loci, with DRB1 alleles showing the most associated TCRs and HLA-C alleles the fewest. The authors suggested that the approach could potentially be generalized to other disease states and immunological phenotypes. A total of 150 to 200 TCR beta chains were listed by the study as associated with cytomegalovirus. In a later analysis, some 18,000 TCR beta sequences were associated with specific HLA alleles at a false discovery rate of 0.05. In this cohort, only TCR beta chains were sequenced, and detectable features were limited by the absence of alpha or paired-chain data. A later analysis reported that several top co-occurrence clusters appeared linked to parvovirus B19, influenza, CMV and Epstein-Barr virus.

The cysteine opens and the phenylalanine closes a CDR3 of 17 amino acids. Of all the DNA, just the CDR3 is kept, 51 bases in frame from base 1. At the junction V is shortened by 1 base and J by 2 bases; bases outside the gene matches: 7. Taken from the germline V gene, the CDR1 and CDR2 loops are SGHAT and FQNNGV. Regarding this clone: Which antigen it targets is not known. Base qualities are not provided; no much larger clone lies one nucleotide away.

The cohort was made up of about 670 healthy bone marrow donors. Cohort members were all nominally healthy when sampled, although unrecorded immune exposures were likely present. The donor tested CMV seronegative, placing the donor among the 350 or so seronegative members of the cohort. Every donor gave a peripheral blood sample, and the peripheral blood mononuclear cells from that sample were used for TCR beta sequencing. Genomic DNA extraction from the blood cell samples was performed with the Qiagen DNeasy Blood Extraction Kit. Receptor libraries were prepared by the immunoSEQ multiplex PCR assay. The multiplex PCR relied on a mix of 60 forward primers for TCR Vbeta segments and 13 reverse primers for TCR Jbeta segments. A multiplex PCR assay on genomic DNA amplified the CDR3 region of rearranged TCR beta genes. The amplified TCR beta libraries were sequenced on the Illumina HiSeq System as 87-base-pair reads. The study's own analysis went as follows. In a later analysis, around 80 million unique TCR beta chains were counted across the 666 repertoires, and around 10 million of these chains were shared by at least two donors. Raw reads were error-corrected and collapsed into unique sequences by a nearest-neighbor algorithm in which closely related sequences were merged to remove PCR and sequencing errors. V, D and J gene segments were assigned by aligning CDR3 sequences to IMGT reference sequences. For a sequence to be retained, at least a six-nucleotide match to both a V gene segment and a J gene segment was required. Rearrangements were called productive when the CDR3 lacked stop codons and stayed in frame with V and J; all others were non-productive. CDR3 was defined according to IMGT convention as the region running from the second conserved V-encoded cysteine to the conserved J-encoded phenylalanine. The earlier analysis of some 540 of the donors excluded any sequence lacking an unambiguous match to a single V gene segment. An earlier analysis of about 600 of the donors called V segments functional above 56.7% productive rearrangements and segregating when the between-donor standard deviation exceeded 5%. A statistical classification framework was built for diagnosing cytomegalovirus status from the catalog of TCR beta chain sequences. V and J gene assignment, in a later analysis, came from comparing TCR nucleotide sequences with IMGT/GENE-DB human TR gene sequences. A later analysis assigned CDR3 sequences and most-parsimonious VDJ recombination scenarios with the TCRdist pipeline. In a later analysis, every TCR beta chain was defined by the combination of its CDR3 amino acid sequence and its V-gene family, and reads without a unique V-gene family were dropped. A later analysis removed roughly 590 highly shared, low-generation-probability nucleotide sequences to deal with suspected cross-contamination and a sequencing artifact. In a later analysis, a clonal expansion index was calculated for each public chain from normalized within-repertoire ranks of inferred template counts. In a later analysis, generation probabilities were computed with a VDJ recombination model fitted to out-of-frame rearrangements, and the resulting probabilities were checked against IGoR. In a later analysis, TCR-TCR, TCR-HLA and TCR-CMV co-occurrence was scored with hypergeometric tests, and a repertoire-size bias correction was applied to TCR pairs. False discovery rates were estimated in a later analysis by permuting HLA or CMV assignments 20 times. In a later analysis, co-occurring TCRs were grouped with DBSCAN, and TCRdist sequence similarity was added when clustering was performed within HLA-allele-positive subsets. For co-occurrence clustering, repertoires with fewer than 30,000 or more than 120,000 public chains were excluded, along with several repertoires with anomalous nucleotide sharing. The source is immuneACCESS, and TCRdb retained only in-frame sequences with V and J called. Part of the clones is not carried over; for the studies checked, unresolved V genes explain less than half of this, and the remainder is unexplained. V and J calls and clone size are given by that table; D and trimming were obtained from the DNA. The sample records about 150,000 clones, roughly 80% of which are singletons. Of the sample, about 4% falls within the top ten clones.

The chain links TRBV11-2 with TRBJ2-3; 9 central bases correspond to TRBD2. The receptor was isolated from a middle-aged woman in good health and CMV-seronegative. The sequenced sample was PBMCs. This receptor carries the CDR3 CASSLASSGRLTDTQYF. The nucleotides are TGTGCCAGCAGCTTAGCGAGTAGCGGGAGACTCACAGATACGCAGTATTTT.